This T cell receptor beta chain originates from a study of shared clonotypes between healthy human individuals. The method was immunoSEQ multiplex PCR; TCRdb's version includes in-frame clones alone and lacks a portion of them. This table holds millions of clones, about 95% found once. In the case of this clone: Antigen specificity is unknown.

The naive CD8 population came from CD45RO-negative cells selected for CCR7, without terminally differentiated effector memory CD45RA+ cells. General study findings and limits: Among a handful of donors, approximately 5% of naive CD4 clonotypes were found in common.

The CDR3 consists of 13 residues. V was cut by 0 bases and J by 5 bases, with 9 bases left in between. The germline V gene has CDR1 SGHDT and CDR2 YYEEEE. The J gene is TRBJ2-7, the V gene TRBV5-6, with D possibly being TRBD1 (5 bases). Input material: naive CD8+ T cells sorted from blood. The source is a man aged 18 to 29 in good health. In DNA form, the CDR3 reads TGTGCCAGCAGCTTGGCAGGGTACAACGAGCAGTACTTC. It codes for CASSLAGYNEQYF.